This TCR beta chain derives from a study of cytomegalovirus exposure and HLA in healthy donors. Whole-study results and caveats: Per a prior analysis, the majority of TCR beta V segments were productive roughly 87% or roughly 30% of the time. When analyzed later, the rates of TCR association showed variation by HLA locus, with DRB1 the most and HLA-C the fewest. Solely CMV serostatus was available to characterize immune exposure. What a later analysis showed was that several of the most significant clusters appeared linked to common viral pathogens.

Germline V gene data show CDR1 as SGHAT and CDR2 as FQNNGV. V dropped 1 base and J dropped 2; count of bases not matched to a gene: 5. The CDR3 has 17 amino acids. 13 Jbeta primers and 60 Vbeta primers were used for the PCR. Assay: immunoSEQ multiplex PCR; the TCRdb copy retains only in-frame clones and omits some. Its table lists about 54,000 clones. Points on this clone: What it binds is not known.

The chain combines TRBV11-2 with TRBJ2-7, with 13 bases matching TRBD2. This receptor was identified in a woman in her forties in good health and CMV-seronegative. Sample: PBMCs. CDR3 DNA: TGTGCCAGCAGCTTAGTTAGGACTAGCGGGAGAACCTACGAGCAGTACTTC. The encoded protein is CASSLVRTSGRTYEQYF.